This T cell receptor (beta chain) was sequenced in a study of type 1 and type 2 diabetes patients. Across the study: From PBMCs, CD4+ and CD8+ T cells were isolated by magnetic microbeads.

Genomic DNA was the PCR template. Multiplex PCR with 30 forward and 13 reverse primers amplified the TCR beta CDR3. TCRdb reprocessed the multiplex PCR reads with MiXCR, giving one entry per CDR3 protein. This sample yields about 290,000 distinct CDR3 sequences, of which roughly 50% are seen a single time; roughly 13% belongs to the top ten. The CDR3 extends over 13 amino acids. V lost 1 base and J 4 bases, leaving 10 bases between the germline ends. CDR1 and CDR2 (germline): GTSNPN, SVGIG (reference sequence). In this sample, this clonotype turned up many times. The antigen is not known. Whole-study findings and limits: Type 1 diabetes repertoires were significantly less diverse than type 2 diabetes ones. Age and gender were not matched between study groups.

The TCR originated in a man aged 18 to 29 with type 2 diabetes. The rearrangement links TRBV30 to TRBJ1-1; D gene uncertain. The source material was peripheral blood mononuclear cells (PBMCs). CDR3 bases: TGTGCCTGGAGTGGGTATGACGGCACTGAAGCTTTCTTT. Translation: CAWSGYDGTEAFF.